This T cell receptor beta chain derives from a study of blood T cell repertoires in COVID-19. Study summary: Specimens from acute and convalescent COVID-19 originated in the United States, Italy and Spain.

Assay used: immunoSEQ multiplex PCR; TCRdb lists only in-frame clones, some missing. The sample has under 170,000 clones, roughly 80% seen once; the top ten hold less than 2.5%. The sequenced sample consisted of peripheral blood. This clonotype was sampled from a man aged 70 or older with acute or convalescent COVID-19.

The CDR3 is CASSSTGFASNTEAFF. DNA of the CDR3: TGCGCCAGCAGCTCGACCGGGTTCGCTTCGAACACTGAAGCTTTCTTT. The chain couples TRBV5-1 to TRBJ1-1; D remains ambiguous. CDR1 and CDR2 from the germline V gene are SGHRS and YFSETQ. CDR3 length: 16 residues. The V and J ends lost 3 bases and 1 base respectively, with 16 bases between them.